Listed below are T cell receptor beta chains from one sample, sequenced in a study of identical twins. TCRdb re-analysed the 5' RACE reads in MiXCR, keeping a single row per CDR3 protein. Of 1.5 million to 2 million distinct CDR3 sequences in the sample, about 32% are singletons; the top ten hold more than 0.25%. The sequencing input was cord blood. The receptors were sampled from a newborn girl in good health. Both conserved end residues are trimmed from each CDR3.

v_gene	j_gene	CDR3aa
TRBV20-1	TRBJ2-3	SARRQGVAPTDTQY
TRBV7-2	TRBJ2-1	ASSLFQSGPQHNEQF
TRBV20-1	TRBJ1-2	SAKQGRANYGYT
TRBV3-1	TRBJ2-5	ASSQGRVEEQY
TRBV7-9	TRBJ2-1	ASSLYQWYYNEQF
TRBV5-1	TRBJ1-4	ASSNRGDYEKLF
TRBV4-2	TRBJ2-5	ASSQDLTAQETQY
TRBV27	TRBJ1-1	AIKGGMNTEAF
TRBV10-3	TRBJ1-2	AISLARADYGYT
TRBV20-1	TRBJ1-1	SAWTGANTEAF
TRBV3-1	TRBJ2-1	ASSQVLESGGHYDEQF
TRBV5-1	TRBJ2-1	ASSLDLAGVYNEQF
TRBV20-1	TRBJ2-7	SAYSGTSSYEQY
TRBV28	TRBJ1-5	ASSIRTGVQPQH
TRBV28	TRBJ1-3	ASSPPLTYLSGNTIY
TRBV12-3/TRBV12-4	TRBJ2-5	ASSLARNHQETQY
TRBV9	TRBJ2-1	ASSVALLSSYNEQF
TRBV7-2	TRBJ2-3	ASSFALAGGASTDTQY
TRBV20-1	NA	SADLAPQGVFSYEQY
TRBV7-9	TRBJ2-3	ASSFDGASYNEQY
TRBV20-1	NA	SAREGTSVSYEQY
TRBV2	TRBJ1-2	ASWDRGRGYGYT
TRBV20-1	TRBJ1-1	SARVHRSLEAF
TRBV28	TRBJ2-3	ASSLTIDTQY
TRBV4-1	TRBJ2-1	ASSLPFRRSYNEQF
TRBV20-1	TRBJ2-7	SASGSLAGRYEQY
TRBV20-1	TRBJ1-6	SARGQGVSYNSPLH
TRBV2	NA	ASSLKLTGVKNIQY
TRBV3-1	NA	ASRKAGTTYNEQY
TRBV7-9	TRBJ2-3	ASSWRGPFIDTQY
TRBV29-1	TRBJ2-3	SVASGTSGSTDTQY
TRBV20-1	TRBJ2-2	SASRHFMGRTGELF
TRBV19	TRBJ1-5	ASSISVTNQPQH
TRBV2	TRBJ1-4	ASGPGQPNEKLF
TRBV7-2	TRBJ2-5	ASSPRTSVQETQY
TRBV12-3/TRBV12-4	TRBJ1-2	ASSFREGAGYT
TRBV27	TRBJ1-2	ASSLSIAQVLYGYT
TRBV11-2	TRBJ2-1	ASSSGGQGRGNEQF
TRBV5-1	TRBJ2-7	ASSFGLAGARSYEQY
TRBV7-2	TRBJ2-1	ASSSATGVGTEAF
TRBV10-3	NA	AISVWTGVMETQY
TRBV20-1	TRBJ2-3	SANGRTSGSTDTQY
TRBV14	TRBJ2-1	ASQREIYNEQF
TRBV25-1	TRBJ2-3	ASSDFPGLADSTDTQY
TRBV6-2/TRBV6-3	TRBJ1-2	ASTQRSYGYT